The next 6 T cell receptor beta chains were all read from a single sample in a study of T cell responses to AZD1222 COVID-19 vaccine. The data were produced by immunoSEQ multiplex PCR, yet TCRdb's version contains in-frame clones alone and is incomplete. The table records more than 90,000 clones, around 90% of them present only once. The sample was peripheral blood, taken 28 days after the second AZD1222 dose. The receptor source for this set is an adult who received the AZD1222 COVID-19 vaccine.

The CDR3 here is CASRAGTDGYTF. The CDR3 coding sequence is TGTGCCAGCAGGGCCGGGACAGATGGCTACACCTTC. The J gene is TRBJ1-2, the V gene TRBV6-5; 7 bases match TRBD1. This CDR3 contains 12 residues. V shed 6 bases, J shed 6 bases, and the junction held 4 bases outside the gene matches. Germline CDR1 is MNHEY and CDR2 is SVGAGI.

The rearrangement joins TRBV11-2 to TRBJ2-5, with 8 positions matching TRBD2. Per the germline V gene, CDR1 is SGHAT and CDR2 is FQNNGV. The CDR3 is made up of 15 amino acids. Trimming at V came to 5 bases and at J to 2 bases, leaving 7 bases not matched to a gene. This chain's CDR3 is CASSAGTRPQETQYF. Here the CDR3 DNA reads TGTGCCAGCAGCGCGGGGACTAGACCTCAAGAGACCCAGTACTTC.

This chain uses TRBV29-1 with TRBJ2-6; no definite D call. The V end lost 6 bases, the J end lost 0 bases, and 6 bases lay between the germline ends. CDR3 length: 13 amino acids. Germline CDR1 SQVTM, CDR2 ANQGSEA. The CDR3, as DNA: TGCAGCGTCGCCGTCTCTGGGGCCAACGTCCTGACTTTC. It translates to CSVAVSGANVLTF.

The DNA for the CDR3 is TGTGCCAGCAGCGTGGACCTACAGGGTTCTGACACTGAAGCTTTCTTT. This encodes CASSVDLQGSDTEAFF. The chain uses TRBV9 and TRBJ1-1, with a weak D call TRBD1 (6 bases). The CDR3 has 16 amino acids. V lost 2 bases, J lost 3 bases, and 17 bases lay in between. Germline CDR1 reads SGDLS; CDR2 reads YYNGEE.

This rearrangement joins TRBV2 to TRBJ1-6; D might be TRBD1 (5 bases). Germline V gene data show CDR1 as SNHLY and CDR2 as FYNNEI. Trimming took off 3 bases at V and 7 bases at J, with 13 bases between the two ends. The length of the CDR3 is 15 residues. The CDR3 DNA reads TGTGCCAGCAGTGACAGGGCCGTTGGAAATTCACCCCTCCACTTT. Translated, it gives CASSDRAVGNSPLHF.

This rearrangement joins TRBV5-1 to TRBJ1-1; D perhaps matches TRBD1 (6 bases). The ends were cut back, 5 bases at V and 6 bases at J, with 14 bases in the middle. The CDR3 is 13 amino acids. Germline loops: CDR1 SGHRS, CDR2 YFSETQ. This chain's CDR3 is CASRVTGTAEAFF. As DNA, the CDR3 is TGCGCCAGCAGGGTGACAGGAACCGCTGAAGCTTTCTTT.